Sequencing of this TCR beta chain was carried out in a study of cytomegalovirus exposure and HLA in healthy donors. In regard to this clone: Its antigen is unknown.

The J segment lost 4 bases and the V segment lost 5 bases, leaving 8 bases of the junction unmatched. Germline CDR1 MNHNY, CDR2 SVGAGI (reference sequence). This CDR3 has 15 residues. The method was immunoSEQ multiplex PCR; TCRdb's version includes in-frame clones alone and lacks a portion of them. The top ten hold around 3% of the sample, which has some 160,000 clones, approximately 90% seen once. Points from the study as a whole: Whilst most TCR sequences proved rare, a subset of public TCRs occurred across many donors.

The validation cohort, a group of 130 or so subjects, included the donors and was separate from the approximately 670-subject first cohort. Sequenced material: PBMCs. The clonotype comes from a man aged 18 to 29 in good health and CMV-seronegative. The chain carries TRBV6-6 and TRBJ2-3, with 8 bases that match TRBD1. In nucleotides, the CDR3 is TGTGCCAGCAGTCTACGGACAGGGTTCGCAGATACGCAGTATTTT. It encodes CASSLRTGFADTQYF.